The sequence of this TCR beta chain was determined in a study of T cell repertoires in cytomegalovirus infection. Study results and caveats: Public TCR beta family frequency separated CMV-and-HLA carriers, including in an independent cohort.

This clonotype was seen a handful of times. Its antigen remains unidentified. The junction shows a germline mismatch at one end, possibly a read error. The CDR3 has 12 residues. Germline V gene lookup returns CDR1 SEHNR and CDR2 FQNEAQ (reference sequence). TCRdb independently ran MiXCR on the reads; one entry per CDR3 protein. The profile shows 680,000 or so distinct CDR3 sequences, 35% of them singletons. The sample consisted of PBMCs. The chain joins TRBV7-9 to TRBJ1-1; maybe TRBD1 (5 bases). The receptor was derived from a human donor in good health (CMV status not recorded). Some clones in this sample may be carry-over from other donors' samples. CDR3 sequence: CASTLSGAVFRF. In DNA form, the CDR3 reads TGTGCCAGCACCCTGAGTGGGGCAGTCTTCCGATTT.